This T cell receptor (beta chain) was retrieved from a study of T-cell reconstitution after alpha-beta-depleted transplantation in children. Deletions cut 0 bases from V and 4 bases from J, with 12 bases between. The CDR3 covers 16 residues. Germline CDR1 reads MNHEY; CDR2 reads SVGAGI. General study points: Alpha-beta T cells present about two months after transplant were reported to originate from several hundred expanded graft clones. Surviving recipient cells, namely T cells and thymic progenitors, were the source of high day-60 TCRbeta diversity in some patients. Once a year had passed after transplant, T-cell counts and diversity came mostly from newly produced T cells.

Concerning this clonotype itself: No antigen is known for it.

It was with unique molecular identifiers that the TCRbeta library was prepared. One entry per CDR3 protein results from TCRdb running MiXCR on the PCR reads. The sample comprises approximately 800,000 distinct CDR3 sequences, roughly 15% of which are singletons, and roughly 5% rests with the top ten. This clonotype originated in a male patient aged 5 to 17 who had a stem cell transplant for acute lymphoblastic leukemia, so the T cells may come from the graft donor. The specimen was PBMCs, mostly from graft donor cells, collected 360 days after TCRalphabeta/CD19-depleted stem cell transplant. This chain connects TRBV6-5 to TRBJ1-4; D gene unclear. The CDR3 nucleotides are TGTGCCAGCAGTTACTCCCCCAGAGTCCTTAATGAAAAACTGTTTTTT. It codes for CASSYSPRVLNEKLFF.